This TCR beta chain emerged from a study of cytomegalovirus exposure and HLA in healthy donors. Trimming cost V 10 bases and J 4 bases, with 16 bases left between them. The germline CDR1 and CDR2 sequences are ENHRY and SYGVKD. The CDR3 runs 13 residues. The PCR ran on 60 Vbeta and 13 Jbeta primers. Measured with immunoSEQ multiplex PCR; TCRdb has only the in-frame clones, and not every one. The sample contains approximately 300,000 clones, approximately 84% of which appear only once. Material: PBMCs. The receptor was derived from a woman aged 40 to 50 in good health and CMV-seropositive. The chain links TRBV10-3 to TRBJ1-1; D might be TRBD1 (5 bases). CDR3 DNA sequence: TGTGCCACCGATCCAGGGCAGGGCACTGAAGCTTTCTTT. Its protein product is CATDPGQGTEAFF.